The T cell receptor beta chain described here comes from a study of identical twins. Study-level results: With monozygotic twins, out-of-frame TCR alpha sharing exceeded what models estimated.

MiXCR, run by TCRdb on the 5' RACE reads, gives a single entry per CDR3 protein. The table has about 890,000 distinct CDR3 sequences, 12% seen once. This clonotype has a handful of counts. Its antigen is as yet unknown. A further study also used this sample, focusing on yellow fever vaccine responses in identical twins.

The sequence was collected from a woman younger than 30 in good health. The specimen was PBMCs.

The DNA of the CDR3 is TGTGCCAGCTCACCATCAACAGGGGTGAACACTGAAGCTTTCTTT. It codes for CASSPSTGVNTEAFF. The chain employs TRBV18 and TRBJ1-1; 7 bases are a match to TRBD1. The germline CDR1 and CDR2 sequences are KGHSH and LQKENI. The CDR3 runs 15 residues. V trimming: 2 bases; J trimming: 0 bases; junction bases outside the gene matches: 3. Looking up the rest from reference TRBV18 and TRBJ1-1 gives the full variable domain: NAGVMQNPRHLVRRRGQEARLRCSPMKGHSHVYWYRQLPEEGLKFMVYLQKENIIDESGMPKERFSAEFPKEGPSILRIQQVVRGDSAAYFCASSPSTGVNTEAFFGQGTRLTVV.